This record looks at one TCR beta chain sequence and its context. The data stem from a study of technical replicates of blood from a few donors. This CDR3 comprises 15 residues. V was pared by 0 bases and J by 8 bases, with 9 bases of the junction left unmatched. The V gene's germline CDR1 is SGHNT and CDR2 YYREEE (reference sequence). The protocol was immunoSEQ multiplex PCR, while the TCRdb copy is restricted to in-frame clones and leaves out a portion. The data contain about 74,000 clones, approximately 91% of them singletons. V and J are TRBV5-4 and TRBJ1-2; TRBD1 matches at 8 bases. The specimen was T cells isolated from PBMCs. This sequence originates from a human donor in good health. Written as DNA, the CDR3 is TGTGCCAGCAGCTTGGGGGGGACAGGCGCGAAGGGCTACACCTTC. Its protein is CASSLGGTGAKGYTF.